The rows below give T cell receptor beta chains drawn from one sample of a study of blood T cell repertoires in COVID-19. Profiled with immunoSEQ multiplex PCR; TCRdb holds only in-frame clones, not every one. The sample gives 200,000 to 250,000 clones, 80% to 85% of which show up once; approximately 5% is in the top ten. Material: peripheral blood. These receptors were obtained from a woman aged 65 to 85 with COVID-19, enrolled during active disease. The CDR3 runs from the conserved cysteine through the conserved F or W. The D gene is left open where the match is weak. Not all rows give a size; the values are once, few, many and, for expanded clones, a class.

v_call	j_call	d_call	clone_size	cdr3_nt	cdr3_aa
TRBV28	TRBJ1-2	.	.	TGTGCCAGCGCCCGGCAGGGGAACTATGGCTACACCTTC	CASARQGNYGYTF
TRBV18	TRBJ1-5	TRBD1	once	TGTGCCAGCTCACCCCAGGCAGGGGGTCAGAAGCAGCCCCAGCATTTT	CASSPQAGGQKQPQHF
TRBV6-6	TRBJ2-7	.	few	TGTGCCAGCAGTTACTTCGGTGGACAGACCTACGAGCAGTACTTC	CASSYFGGQTYEQYF
TRBV25-1	TRBJ1-4	.	.	TGTGCCAGCAGTGAAGGAGGGGCTACTAATGAAAAACTGTTTTTT	CASSEGGATNEKLFF
TRBV3-1/TRBV3-2	TRBJ2-7	.	.	TGTGCCAGCAGCCAAGCAGGAGCGGGCTCCTACGAGCAGTACTTC	CASSQAGAGSYEQYF
TRBV2	TRBJ2-1	.	.	TGTGCCAGCAACGGCGGTTTGGGGACTAATGAGCAGTTCTTC	CASNGGLGTNEQFF
TRBV6-5	TRBJ2-7	TRBD1	few	TGTGCCAGCAGTTACTCAGGGGGCCCCTACGAGCAGTACTTC	CASSYSGGPYEQYF
TRBV27	TRBJ1-1	TRBD1	.	TGTGCCAGCAAATACCGCCCGGGACAGGGACTTTTGAACACTGAAGCTTTCTTT	CASKYRPGQGLLNTEAFF
TRBV5-3	TRBJ1-5	TRBD1	.	TGTGCCAGAAGCTTGGGCTTCGGGATGGGACAGGGGGTTGGGCCCCAGCATTTT	CARSLGFGMGQGVGPQHF
TRBV19	TRBJ1-3	.	.	TGTGCCAGTAGTCCCGACAGGCGACACTCTGGAAACACCATATATTTT	CASSPDRRHSGNTIYF
TRBV7-2	TRBJ2-3	TRBD2	.	TGTGCCAGCAGCTTTGTAACGGGGGGTGATACGCAGTATTTT	CASSFVTGGDTQYF
TRBV28	TRBJ1-4	TRBD1	.	TGTGCCAGCAGGGGGACAGGACCGGGGCAGGCCGGGGAAAAACTGTTTTTT	CASRGTGPGQAGEKLFF
TRBV21-1	TRBJ2-7	.	.	TGTGCCAGCAGCAAAGATACAGGGATCGAGCAGTACTTC	CASSKDTGIEQYF
TRBV7-2	TRBJ2-1	TRBD2	.	TGTGCCAGCAGCTTAGTAGCGGGCAGCTCCTACAATGAGCAGTTCTTC	CASSLVAGSSYNEQFF
TRBV28	TRBJ1-1	.	.	TGTGCCAGCAGGACAGGTCGACCTGAAGCTTTCTTT	CASRTGRPEAFF
TRBV7-9	TRBJ2-7	TRBD2	.	TGTGCCAGCAGCTTCGGGACTAGCGGCGAACACGAGCAGTACTTC	CASSFGTSGEHEQYF
TRBV5-1	TRBJ1-4	.	.	TGCGCCAGCAGCTTGAGGTCCCAGGGAAATAATGAAAAACTGTTTTTT	CASSLRSQGNNEKLFF
TRBV7-2	TRBJ2-1	TRBD1	once	TGTGCCAGCAGCTTAAGCGGGACAGGGGTCTACAATGAGCAGTTCTTC	CASSLSGTGVYNEQFF
TRBV19	TRBJ1-6	TRBD1	few	TGTGCCAGTAGTATAGCAGGGGGCTATAATTCACCCCTCCACTTT	CASSIAGGYNSPLHF
TRBV5-6	TRBJ1-2	TRBD1	.	TGTGCCAGCAAAAGGACAGGTCTATATGGCTACACCTTC	CASKRTGLYGYTF
TRBV12-3/TRBV12-4	TRBJ1-3	.	.	TGTGCCAGCCGGACTACTCGGGGCACCATATATTTT	CASRTTRGTIYF
TRBV13	TRBJ1-1	TRBD1	.	TGTGCCAGCAGCTTCGGCACAGGGGTTACCAGTGAAGCTTTCTTT	CASSFGTGVTSEAFF
TRBV15	TRBJ1-1	.	.	TGTGCCACCAGCAGAGTGGGGAGTACCACTGAAGCTTTCTTT	CATSRVGSTTEAFF
TRBV2	TRBJ2-7	TRBD2	once	TGTGCCAGCAGTCTTAGCGGGAGCTCCTACGAGCAGTACTTC	CASSLSGSSYEQYF
TRBV10-2	TRBJ1-2	TRBD1	.	TGCGCCAGCAAAATAGGGATTGGGACAGGGGGCGAGGGGAACTATGGCTACACCTTC	CASKIGIGTGGEGNYGYTF
TRBV2	TRBJ1-1	.	once	TGTGCCAGCAGTGCGGCAGGGAATACTGAAGCTTTCTTT	CASSAAGNTEAFF
TRBV6-5	TRBJ2-7	TRBD1	.	TGTGCCAGCAGTAGACCAGGACAGGGTACCCCCGAGCAGTACTTC	CASSRPGQGTPEQYF
TRBV4-2	TRBJ2-1	.	.	TGTGCCAGCAGCCAGGAAGTAGCGGTGAACAATGAGCAGTTCTTC	CASSQEVAVNNEQFF
TRBV28	TRBJ2-3	.	.	TGTGCCAGCAGTTTAGAAGCGGGTAGAACGCAGTATTTT	CASSLEAGRTQYF
TRBV19	TRBJ1-1	TRBD1	.	TGTGCCAGTAGTCCTATACCGGACAGGGCCACTGAAGCTTTCTTT	CASSPIPDRATEAFF
TRBV18	TRBJ1-4	.	.	TGTGCCAGCTCACCACTTCCAGCAGGGAATGAAAAACTGTTTTTT	CASSPLPAGNEKLFF
TRBV5-1	TRBJ2-1	.	once	TGCGCCAGCAGCTTTGAGGGTTTCTCCTACAATGAGCAGTTCTTC	CASSFEGFSYNEQFF
TRBV2	TRBJ2-1	TRBD1	.	TGTGCCAGCAGGCTGAGGACAGGGCAAGGCTACAATGAGCAGTTCTTC	CASRLRTGQGYNEQFF
TRBV4-2	TRBJ1-1	.	.	TGTGCCAGCAGCCTGGGACAACAGAACACTGAAGCTTTCTTT	CASSLGQQNTEAFF
TRBV24-1	TRBJ2-7	.	.	TGTGCCACCAGTTCAGGGAACTACGAGCAGTACTTC	CATSSGNYEQYF
TRBV28	TRBJ1-1	.	.	TGTGCCAGCATCACCCCCGGGGGACCCACTGAAGCTTTCTTT	CASITPGGPTEAFF
TRBV24-1	TRBJ1-2	TRBD1	.	TGTGCCACCAGTGACTCGACAGGGGGTGACTATGGCTACACCTTC	CATSDSTGGDYGYTF
TRBV7-9	TRBJ1-5	.	.	TGTGCCAGCAGCTACGAGGGTAATCAGCCCCAGCATTTT	CASSYEGNQPQHF
TRBV19	TRBJ2-1	TRBD2	.	TGTGCCAGTAGTTCCCTCACCCAGACTAGCGGAGTCAATGAGCAGTTCTTC	CASSSLTQTSGVNEQFF
TRBV6-2/TRBV6-3	TRBJ2-1	TRBD2	.	TGTGCCAGCAGTCGAGCGGGGACGTACAATGAGCAGTTCTTC	CASSRAGTYNEQFF
TRBV10-3	TRBJ2-3	.	.	TGTGCCATCAGTGAGTCGCCCCTACTAGGGGATACGCAGTATTTT	CAISESPLLGDTQYF
TRBV13	TRBJ2-1	TRBD1	medium-sized	TGTGCCAGCAGCTTAGGGGACAGGGGCAATGAGCAGTTCTTC	CASSLGDRGNEQFF
TRBV5-3	TRBJ1-1	TRBD1	.	TGTGCCAGAAGGCCCGGCCTCGGGACAGGAGAGAACACTGAAGCTTTCTTT	CARRPGLGTGENTEAFF
TRBV19	TRBJ1-2	.	.	TGTGCCAGTAGTACGCCCAGTGGAGGGGACTATGGCTACACCTTC	CASSTPSGGDYGYTF
TRBV19	TRBJ2-5	.	.	TGTGCCAGTAGTCCTCCGCGTCGGGACCAAGAGACCCAGTACTTC	CASSPPRRDQETQYF
TRBV3-1/TRBV3-2	TRBJ2-2	TRBD1	.	TGTGCCAGCAGCCACGGGACAGGGGCCGGGGAGCTGTTTTTT	CASSHGTGAGELFF
TRBV19	TRBJ1-2	TRBD1	.	TGTGCCAGTAGTACCAGACAGGGGCTCGGCTACACCTTC	CASSTRQGLGYTF
TRBV27	TRBJ1-2	.	few	TGTGCCAGCAGTTTAGGTCCGCACGGTAACTATGGCTACACCTTC	CASSLGPHGNYGYTF
TRBV19	TRBJ2-7	.	.	TGTGCCAGTAGCCGACAGGAATTCTCCTACGAGCAGTACTTC	CASSRQEFSYEQYF
TRBV10-2	TRBJ2-5	.	.	TGCGCCAGCAGTCCGCAGGGAGAGACCCAGTACTTC	CASSPQGETQYF
TRBV9	TRBJ2-7	TRBD2	.	TGTGCCAGCAGCCGTGGGGGGGACTACTCCTACGAGCAGTACTTC	CASSRGGDYSYEQYF
TRBV28	TRBJ2-1	TRBD2	.	TGTGCCACGGGACTAGCTGGGGGGAATGAGCAGTTCTTC	CATGLAGGNEQFF
TRBV30	TRBJ1-4	.	.	TGTGCCTGGAGAGTAAAAGGGGCTAATGAAAAACTGTTTTTT	CAWRVKGANEKLFF
TRBV27	TRBJ2-3	.	.	TGTGCCAGCAGTTTATCGATCTCAGGGACAGATACGCAGTATTTT	CASSLSISGTDTQYF